The entry that follows covers one T cell receptor beta chain sequence. Its antigen remains unidentified. Here immunoSEQ multiplex PCR was the method, and the copy in TCRdb shows in-frame clones only, minus some. Among roughly 120,000 clones listed, around 94% were seen once. This entry belongs to a study of T cell responses to AZD1222 COVID-19 vaccine. The wider study: Researchers grouped second doses given at about 4 or about 12 weeks into one pool.

Study-level findings and limits: A rise in Spike-specific TCR breadth and depth followed two AZD1222 doses. Most donors were white British and more were female, and clonal diversity was possibly underestimated. Baseline seropositives among AZD1222 recipients totaled only six or seven.

This sequence originates from an adult in good health. The specimen comprised peripheral blood, sampled on day 0 of AZD1222 vaccination.

CDR3 residues: CSVKYTEAFF. For the CDR3, the DNA is TGCAGCGTTAAGTACACTGAAGCTTTCTTT. The chain joins TRBV29-1 to TRBJ1-1; D is unclear. V lost 5 bases, J lost 3 bases, and 4 bases lay in between. The CDR3 contains 10 residues. The germline V gene encodes CDR1 SQVTM and CDR2 ANQGSEA.